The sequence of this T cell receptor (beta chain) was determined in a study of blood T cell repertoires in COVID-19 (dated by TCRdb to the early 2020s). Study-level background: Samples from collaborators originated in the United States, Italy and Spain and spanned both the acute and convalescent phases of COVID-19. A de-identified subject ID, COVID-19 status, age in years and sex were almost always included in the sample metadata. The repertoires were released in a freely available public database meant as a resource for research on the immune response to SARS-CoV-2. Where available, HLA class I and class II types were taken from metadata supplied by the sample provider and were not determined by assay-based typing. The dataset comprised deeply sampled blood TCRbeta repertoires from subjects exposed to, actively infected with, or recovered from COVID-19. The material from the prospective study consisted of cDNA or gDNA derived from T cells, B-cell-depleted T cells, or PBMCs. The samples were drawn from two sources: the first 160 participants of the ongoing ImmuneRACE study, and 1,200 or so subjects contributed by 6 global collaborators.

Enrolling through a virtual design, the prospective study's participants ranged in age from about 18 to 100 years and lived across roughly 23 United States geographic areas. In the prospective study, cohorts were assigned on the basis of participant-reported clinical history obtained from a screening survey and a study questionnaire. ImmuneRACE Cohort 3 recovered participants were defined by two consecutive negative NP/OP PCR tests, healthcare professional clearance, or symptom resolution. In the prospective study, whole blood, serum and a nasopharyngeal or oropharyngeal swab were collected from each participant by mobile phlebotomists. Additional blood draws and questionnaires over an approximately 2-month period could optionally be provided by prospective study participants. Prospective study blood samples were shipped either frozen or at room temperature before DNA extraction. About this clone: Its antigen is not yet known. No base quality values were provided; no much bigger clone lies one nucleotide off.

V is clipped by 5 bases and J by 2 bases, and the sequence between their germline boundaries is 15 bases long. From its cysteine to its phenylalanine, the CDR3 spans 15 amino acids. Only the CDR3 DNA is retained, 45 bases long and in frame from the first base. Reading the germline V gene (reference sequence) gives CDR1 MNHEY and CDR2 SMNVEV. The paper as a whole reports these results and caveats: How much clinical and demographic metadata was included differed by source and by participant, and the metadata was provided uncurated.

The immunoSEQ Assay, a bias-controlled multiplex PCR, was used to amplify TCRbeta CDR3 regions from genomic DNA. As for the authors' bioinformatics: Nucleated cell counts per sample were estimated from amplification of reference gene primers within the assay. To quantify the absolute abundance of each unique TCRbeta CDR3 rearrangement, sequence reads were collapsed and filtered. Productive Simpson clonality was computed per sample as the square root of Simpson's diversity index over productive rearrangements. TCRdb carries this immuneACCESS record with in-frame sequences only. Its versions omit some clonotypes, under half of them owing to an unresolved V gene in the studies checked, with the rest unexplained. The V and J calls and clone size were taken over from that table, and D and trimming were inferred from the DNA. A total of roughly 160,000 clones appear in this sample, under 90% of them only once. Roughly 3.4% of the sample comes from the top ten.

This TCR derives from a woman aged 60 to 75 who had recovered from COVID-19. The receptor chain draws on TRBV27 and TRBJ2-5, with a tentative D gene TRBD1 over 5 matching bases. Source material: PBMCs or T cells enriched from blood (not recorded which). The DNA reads TGTGCCAGCAGTGCCCGACAGAACCCACAAGAGACCCAGTACTTC. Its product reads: CASSARQNPQETQYF.